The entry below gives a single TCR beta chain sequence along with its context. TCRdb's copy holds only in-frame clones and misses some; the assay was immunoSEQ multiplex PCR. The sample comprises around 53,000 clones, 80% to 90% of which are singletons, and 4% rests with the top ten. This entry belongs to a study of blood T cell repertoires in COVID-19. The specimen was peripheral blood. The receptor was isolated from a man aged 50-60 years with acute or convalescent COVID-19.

The CDR3 loop reads CASSLLFSNYGYTF. In DNA form, the CDR3 reads TGTGCCAGCAGCTTGTTATTCTCTAACTATGGCTACACCTTC. This sequence joins TRBV5-4 and TRBJ1-2; the D is unclear. Trimming pared 1 base from V and 0 bases from J, leaving 7 bases between. CDR3 size: 14 residues. Germline V CDR1 and CDR2: SGHNT, YYREEE (reference sequence). Full variable domain (missing parts from reference TRBV5-4 and TRBJ1-2): ETGVTQSPTHLIKTRGQQVTLRCSSQSGHNTVSWYQQALGQGPQFIFQYYREEENGRGNFPPRFSGLQFPNYSSELNVNALELDDSALYLCASSLLFSNYGYTFGSGTRLTVV.